The next 31 T cell receptor beta chains were all read from a single sample in a study of blood T cell repertoires in COVID-19. Measured with immunoSEQ multiplex PCR; TCRdb has only the in-frame clones, and not every one. The table includes some 100,000 clones, about 91% detected once. Source material: peripheral blood. These receptors all stem from a man between 50 and 59 years old with acute or convalescent COVID-19.

The chain couples TRBV5-1 to TRBJ2-1; 12 bases fit TRBD1. This CDR3 contains 16 residues. Germline V gene sequence: CDR1 SGHRS, CDR2 YFSETQ. The V gene end was trimmed by 3 bases and the J gene end by 6 bases; junction bases not matched to a gene: 7. DNA of the CDR3: TGCGCCAGCAGCTGGGATCCGGGACAGGGGGCCAATGAGCAGTTCTTC. Its translation: CASSWDPGQGANEQFF.

The V call is TRBV6-6, the J call TRBJ2-3; a weak D match, TRBD1 (5 bases). Looked up from germline, CDR1 is MNHNY and CDR2 is SVGAGI (reference sequence). The germline V and J ends were trimmed by 8 bases and 5 bases, with 11 bases remaining between them. The CDR3 is made up of 12 amino acids. CDR3 nucleotide sequence: TGTGCCAGCGGGGCGAAAGGAGATACGCAGTATTTT. As protein: CASGAKGDTQYF.

The chain employs TRBV6-2 or TRBV6-3 and TRBJ2-5; 11 positions agree with TRBD2. Germline assignment: CDR1 MNHEY and CDR2 SVGEGT. CDR3 length equals 16 residues. J lost 0 bases, V lost 6 bases, and 6 bases had no gene match. Here the CDR3 DNA reads TGTGCCAGCAGCCCTCTAGCGGGGGGCAACCAAGAGACCCAGTACTTC. This sequence encodes CASSPLAGGNQETQYF.

In this sample, this clone turned up a few times. The rearrangement links TRBV7-2 to TRBJ2-5, with a possible D match to TRBD2 (6 bases). The CDR3 consists of 14 residues. Trimming removed 5 bases from V and 3 bases from J, with 13 bases in between. Germline CDR1 SGHTA, CDR2 FQGNSA. CDR3 bases: TGTGCCAGCAGCCGTAGCGGCGTAGAAGAGACCCAGTACTTC. It codes for CASSRSGVEETQYF.

V gene TRBV15 combines with J gene TRBJ1-4; the match to TRBD1 covers 11 bases. The germline V gene encodes CDR1 LNHNV and CDR2 YYDKDF (reference sequence). The CDR3 extends over 14 amino acids. Trimming removed 3 bases from V and 7 bases from J; junction bases left unmatched: 1. Here the CDR3 DNA reads TGTGCCACCAGCAGGGACAGGGGGCTTGAAAAACTGTTTTTT. Protein sequence: CATSRDRGLEKLFF.

The rearrangement joins TRBV7-6 to TRBJ2-1; 7 positions match TRBD1. V trimming: 4 bases; J trimming: 5 bases; junction bases outside the gene matches: 11. Germline assignment: CDR1 SGHVS and CDR2 FNYEAQ. The CDR3 length is 16 residues. The CDR3 here is CASSSLARDSNNEQFF. The CDR3 DNA follows: TGTGCCAGCAGCTCTCTGGCCCGGGACAGTAACAATGAGCAGTTCTTC.

This clone was recorded only once. The genes are TRBV7-2 and TRBJ1-2; the D gene is possibly TRBD1 (5 bases). The CDR3 is made up of 12 amino acids. Germline V gives CDR1 SGHTA, CDR2 FQGNSA. With 5 bases removed from V and 4 bases from J, the gap between germline ends came to 8 bases. The CDR3: CASSRDSYGYTF. The CDR3 nucleotides read TGTGCCAGCAGCCGAGACAGCTATGGCTACACCTTC.

The rearrangement links TRBV7-3 to TRBJ2-3, with 8 bases that match TRBD2. The J segment lost 5 bases and the V segment lost 5 bases, leaving 12 bases of the junction unmatched. Germline V gene sequence: CDR1 SGHTA, CDR2 FQGTGA. CDR3 size: 16 residues. The DNA of the CDR3 is TGTGCCAGCAGCCTCCAGTCCGGGGGGGCCTTAGATACGCAGTATTTT. It yields the protein CASSLQSGGALDTQYF.

V and J are TRBV21-1 and TRBJ1-1; the D call in the table, TRBD1, was not verified against the DNA. TRBV21-1 counts as a pseudogene. CDR3 length: 17 amino acids. The CDR3 nucleotides are TGTGCCAGCAGCAAAGCGCTAGTGGGGCGAGAGAACACTGAAGCTTTCTTT. Amino acid sequence: CASSKALVGRENTEAFF.

The chain combines TRBV29-1 with TRBJ1-2; 8 bases line up with TRBD1. This CDR3 comprises 14 residues. Trimming at V came to 5 bases and at J to 4 bases, leaving 9 bases not matched to a gene. CDR1 SQVTM and CDR2 ANQGSEA come from the germline V gene. This CDR3 reads CSVTTGETSYGYTF. In DNA form, the CDR3 reads TGCAGCGTTACGACAGGGGAGACCTCCTATGGCTACACCTTC.

The rearrangement uses TRBV4-2 and TRBJ2-7, with D possibly TRBD1 on 6 matching bases. The germline gives CDR1 LGHNA, CDR2 YNFKEQ. The CDR3 is 13 amino acids. V lost 0 bases to trimming and J lost 7 bases, with 10 bases between them. The CDR3 sequence: CASSQDTDREQYF. Here the CDR3 DNA reads TGTGCCAGCAGCCAAGATACCGACAGGGAGCAGTACTTC.

J is TRBJ2-1 and V is TRBV5-1; D is ambiguous. Germline V lookup: CDR1 SGHRS, CDR2 YFSETQ. The CDR3 runs to 12 residues. Trimming took 2 bases from V and 7 from J, leaving 7 bases between them. CDR3 residues: CASSFDSNEQFF. The CDR3 nucleotides are TGCGCCAGCAGCTTCGATAGTAATGAGCAGTTCTTC.

The rearrangement joins TRBV6-6 to TRBJ1-3, with D unresolved. Deletions cut 2 bases from V and 0 bases from J, with 8 bases between. Germline CDR1 is MNHNY and CDR2 is SVGAGI (reference sequence). This CDR3 has 15 amino acids. CDR3 sequence reads: CASSYHRSSGNTIYF. Here the CDR3 DNA reads TGTGCCAGCAGTTACCACAGAAGCTCTGGAAACACCATATATTTT.

V is TRBV7-6 and J is TRBJ2-2; TRBD2 might be the D (6 bases). Trimming pared 5 bases from V and 7 bases from J, leaving 20 bases between. Germline-derived CDR1 and CDR2 are SGHVS and FNYEAQ. The CDR3 consists of 16 residues. The CDR3 sequence: CASSRLPGEAGGELFF. CDR3 coding DNA: TGTGCCAGCAGCCGTCTACCGGGGGAAGCGGGCGGGGAGCTGTTTTTT.

The rearrangement uses TRBV5-6 and TRBJ1-2; D might be TRBD1 (6 bases). V lost 4 bases and J 7 bases, leaving 20 bases between the germline ends. The CDR3 sequence is 15 residues long. Germline CDR1 and CDR2: SGHDT and YYEEEE. CDR3 residues: CASSPGSGEIGGYTF. CDR3 sequence (DNA): TGTGCCAGCAGCCCGGGGTCAGGGGAGATAGGTGGCTACACCTTC.

This chain joins TRBV19 and TRBJ1-2; TRBD1 matches 8 bases. This CDR3 spans 15 amino acids. V was pared by 8 bases and J by 8 bases, with 16 bases of the junction left unmatched. The germline gives CDR1 LNHDA, CDR2 SQIVND (reference sequence). CDR3 DNA: TGTGCCAGTTTAAAGCGGGTCCAGGGGGCGGGCGGCTACACCTTC. This translates into CASLKRVQGAGGYTF.

This chain uses TRBV12-3 or TRBV12-4 with TRBJ1-1, with a possible D match to TRBD1 (5 bases). The V gene lost 4 bases and the J gene lost 7 bases, with 10 bases spanning the gap. The CDR3 consists of 12 residues. In DNA, the CDR3 is TGTGCCAGCAGTTACGCAGGGTTTGAAGCTTTCTTT. Translation gives CASSYAGFEAFF.

This chain uses TRBV12-3 or TRBV12-4 with TRBJ2-1; the D gene is possibly TRBD1 (6 bases). V gave up 10 bases and J gave up 12 bases, with 22 bases separating them. This CDR3 has 13 residues. The DNA for the CDR3 is TGTGCCACCTCCGGACAGCTAACTGATGGGCAGTTCTTC. Its translation: CATSGQLTDGQFF.

CDR3 sequence (DNA): TGTGCCACCAGCAGAGTTCCGGGGACAGCGACCTACGAGCAGTACTTC. This translates into CATSRVPGTATYEQYF. The V and J genes are TRBV15 and TRBJ2-7; 7 nucleotides match TRBD1. J was trimmed by 2 bases and V by 1 base; bases with no gene match: 8. The germline V gene has CDR1 LNHNV and CDR2 YYDKDF (reference sequence). The CDR3 sequence is 16 residues long.

The rearrangement uses TRBV24-1 and TRBJ1-2; 9 nucleotides match TRBD1. Germline values: CDR1 KGHDR, CDR2 SFDVKD. CDR3 length: 19 amino acids. CDR3 DNA sequence: TGTGCTCTCCCCTATGCCAGTCAGTCTCTGGGACAGGGAACCTATGGCTACACCTTC. As protein: CALPYASQSLGQGTYGYTF.

The chain carries TRBV19 and TRBJ2-2, with a weak D call TRBD2 (6 bases). V was pared by 5 bases and J by 7 bases, with 20 bases between. CDR3 length: 16 amino acids. Germline V gene sequence: CDR1 LNHDA, CDR2 SQIVND (reference sequence). CDR3 in amino acids: CASSRGSVEEHGELFF. As DNA, the CDR3 is TGTGCCAGTAGTCGGGGGTCGGTAGAGGAGCACGGGGAGCTGTTTTTT.

In this sample, this clone turned up once. The rearrangement joins TRBV7-7 to TRBJ1-4, with 11 nucleotides matching TRBD1. The CDR3 sequence is 14 residues long. The germline V gene has CDR1 SSHAT and CDR2 FNYEAQ (reference sequence). Unmatched junction bases numbered 3, after V lost 5 bases and J lost 7 bases. In DNA, the CDR3 is TGTGCCAGCAGCGTGGGACAGGGGGGTGAAAAACTGTTTTTT. Its protein product is CASSVGQGGEKLFF.

This rearrangement joins TRBV7-6 to TRBJ1-1, with TRBD1 as a possible D gene (6 bases). V was pared by 1 base and J by 5 bases, with 14 bases between. The CDR3 loop spans 15 amino acids. Per germline, CDR1 SGHVS and CDR2 FNYEAQ. CDR3 amino acids: CASSLDVGRGTEAFF. Written as DNA, the CDR3 is TGTGCCAGCAGCTTAGACGTTGGGAGGGGGACTGAAGCTTTCTTT.

The chain employs TRBV19 and TRBJ1-1, with D maybe TRBD1 (5 bases). This CDR3 has 15 amino acids. The germline V and J ends were trimmed by 3 bases and 1 base, with 12 bases remaining between them. Germline V gene sequence: CDR1 LNHDA, CDR2 SQIVND (reference sequence). CDR3 region: CASSIQGRGNTEAFF. DNA of the CDR3: TGTGCCAGTAGTATTCAGGGCCGAGGGAACACTGAAGCTTTCTTT.

V is TRBV5-5 and J is TRBJ2-1; 7 positions match TRBD2. This CDR3 has 15 amino acids. Germline CDR1 SGHKS, CDR2 YYEKEE (reference sequence). V lost 4 bases and J lost 2; bases outside the gene matches: 6. The CDR3, as DNA: TGTGCCAGCAGCGTTAGCGGGCCCGCCTACAATGAGCAGTTCTTC. It specifies CASSVSGPAYNEQFF.

V is TRBV14 and J is TRBJ1-6, with D uncertain. Trimming stripped 1 base from V and 7 bases from J, with 8 bases between. The germline gives CDR1 SGHDN, CDR2 FVKESK. This CDR3 comprises 14 residues. The CDR3 sequence: CASSQGEWNSPLHF. CDR3 DNA: TGTGCCAGCAGCCAAGGGGAGTGGAATTCACCCCTCCACTTT.

The gene calls are TRBV28 and TRBJ1-3; D is possibly TRBD1 (5 bases). V was clipped by 3 bases and J by 0 bases, with 9 bases between them. Germline CDR1 reads MDHEN; CDR2 reads SYDVKM. This CDR3 is 15 amino acids long. CDR3: CASSFRVASGNTIYF. CDR3 nucleotide sequence: TGTGCCAGCAGTTTCAGGGTAGCCTCTGGAAACACCATATATTTT.

The CDR3 spells CASNGPGGPTREKLFF. The CDR3 DNA is TGTGCCAGCAATGGTCCGGGGGGTCCAACTAGAGAAAAACTGTTTTTT. The chain has TRBV28 and TRBJ1-4; D may be TRBD1 (5 bases). Trimming took off 7 bases at V and 8 bases at J, with 23 bases between the two ends. CDR1 is MDHEN and CDR2 is SYDVKM in the germline V gene. This CDR3 is 16 amino acids long.

The V call is TRBV19, the J call TRBJ2-2; weak D call: TRBD1 (7 bases). The CDR3 totals 15 residues. Germline V gene data show CDR1 as LNHDA and CDR2 as SQIVND (reference sequence). The V and J ends lost 7 bases and 0 bases respectively, with 12 bases between them. CDR3 in DNA: TGTGCCAGTATGGGGGGACAGACGAACACCGGGGAGCTGTTTTTT. Translation gives CASMGGQTNTGELFF.

This clone has just a few counts. The CDR3 DNA is TGTGCCAGTAGTATATTCCCAGGGCTGAACACTGAAGCTTTCTTT. Its protein product is CASSIFPGLNTEAFF. The chain is built from TRBV19 and TRBJ1-1, with D possibly being TRBD1 (5 bases). The ends were cut back, 2 bases at V and 0 bases at J, with 10 bases in the middle. Germline V gene sequence: CDR1 LNHDA, CDR2 SQIVND (reference sequence). CDR3 size: 15 residues. Drawing the rest from reference TRBV19 and TRBJ1-1, the complete variable domain is DGGITQSPKYLFRKEGQNVTLSCEQNLNHDAMYWYRQDPGQGLRLIYYSQIVNDFQKGDIAEGYSVSREKKESFPLTVTSAQKNPTAFYLCASSIFPGLNTEAFFGQGTRLTVV.

This chain links TRBV5-4 with TRBJ2-7; D may be TRBD2 (6 bases). The germline V and J ends were trimmed by 0 bases and 0 bases, with 13 bases remaining between them. Germline values: CDR1 SGHNT, CDR2 YYREEE (reference sequence). The CDR3 totals 16 residues. Here the CDR3 reads CASSLVGGVGSYEQYF. CDR3 DNA: TGTGCCAGCAGCTTGGTGGGCGGGGTGGGCTCCTACGAGCAGTACTTC.